This T cell receptor (beta chain) was sequenced for a study of T cell changes during pregnancy in multiple sclerosis. Produced via immunoSEQ multiplex PCR; TCRdb's table is partial and in-frame only. Among some 94,000 clones listed, more than 90% were seen once. The CDR3 is 15 amino acids. The germline V gene encodes CDR1 SGHNT and CDR2 YYREEE (reference sequence). V lost 0 bases to trimming and J lost 1 base, with 10 bases between them. The rearrangement uses TRBV5-4 and TRBJ1-1, with a weak D call TRBD1 (5 bases). The specimen comprised peripheral blood, sampled in the first trimester of pregnancy. This receptor was identified in a female donor with multiple sclerosis, enrolled in a pregnancy study. Written as DNA, the CDR3 is TGTGCCAGCAGCTTGGGTGGACATACGAACACTGAAGCTTTCTTT. It is translated as CASSLGGHTNTEAFF. The entire variable domain, with the rest obtained from reference TRBV5-4 and TRBJ1-1, is as follows: ETGVTQSPTHLIKTRGQQVTLRCSSQSGHNTVSWYQQALGQGPQFIFQYYREEENGRGNFPPRFSGLQFPNYSSELNVNALELDDSALYLCASSLGGHTNTEAFFGQGTRLTVV.